This TCR beta chain was sequenced in a study of technical replicates of blood from a handful of donors. V was trimmed by 8 bases and J by 3 bases, leaving 13 bases between them. This CDR3 is 13 amino acids long. Germline lookup yields CDR1 MDHEN and CDR2 SYDVKM. Repertoires were generated with immunoSEQ multiplex PCR, while TCRdb's copy carries only in-frame clones and drops some. The repertoire holds 95,000 to 100,000 clones, roughly 95% seen once, with approximately 0.21% in the top ten. Sequencing was done on a sample of T cells isolated from PBMCs. This receptor was taken from a human donor in good health. The chain carries TRBV28 and TRBJ1-2; possible D gene TRBD1, 6 bases. This CDR3 is CASGAGDDYGYTF. Here the CDR3 DNA reads TGTGCCAGCGGGGCAGGGGACGACTATGGCTACACCTTC.